This T cell receptor (beta chain) was sequenced during a study of radiation and T cells in renal cell carcinoma. The study, taken as a whole, reports: No pretreatment tumor biopsies were available for baseline clonotypes. In blood, top tumor clones expanded by 2 weeks, shrinking by 4.

Method: immunoSEQ multiplex PCR; TCRdb's copy keeps in-frame clones and lacks some. The sample comprises approximately 43,000 clones, roughly 85% of which are singletons, and 27% rests with the top ten. Comment on this clone: The antigen is undetermined.

Trimming removed 0 bases from V and 7 bases from J, with 10 bases in between. Germline V gene data show CDR1 as MGHRA and CDR2 as YSYEKL. This CDR3 contains 14 residues. The time point is: blood 4 weeks post-SBRT, at nephrectomy. The treatment denotes: 15 Gy SBRT to primary tumor, nephrectomy 4 weeks later. Nephrectomy followed 15 Gy stereotactic body radiation by 4 weeks. After SBRT, blood was collected at 2 and 4 weeks, plus baseline. The material was blood, obtained from a patient whose treatment included radiotherapy and nephrectomy. The source is a woman in her seventies with renal cell carcinoma. V gene TRBV4-1 combines with J gene TRBJ2-4, with no clear D. As DNA, the CDR3 is TGCGCCAGCAGCCAAGATTTAGCTAGGAACATTCAGTACTTC. Translating it yields CASSQDLARNIQYF.